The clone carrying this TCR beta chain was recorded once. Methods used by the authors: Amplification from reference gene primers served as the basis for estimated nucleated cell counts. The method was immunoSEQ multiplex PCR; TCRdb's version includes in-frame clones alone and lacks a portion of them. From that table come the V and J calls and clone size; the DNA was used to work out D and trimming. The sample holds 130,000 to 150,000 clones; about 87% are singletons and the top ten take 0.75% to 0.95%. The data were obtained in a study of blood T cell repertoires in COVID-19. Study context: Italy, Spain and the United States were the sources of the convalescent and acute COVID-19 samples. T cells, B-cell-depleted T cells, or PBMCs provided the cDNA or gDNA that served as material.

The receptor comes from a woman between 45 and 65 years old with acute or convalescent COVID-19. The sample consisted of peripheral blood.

The CDR3 DNA sequence: TGTGCCAGCAGCTTGGATGGTAGCGGGATCTACGAGCAGTACTTC. Translated: CASSLDGSGIYEQYF. The chain uses TRBV5-4 and TRBJ2-7; 8 bases line up with TRBD2. Per the germline V gene, CDR1 is SGHNT and CDR2 is YYREEE (reference sequence). With 0 bases clipped from V and 3 bases from J, the junction kept 5 bases outside the gene matches. The CDR3 contains 15 residues.